This T cell receptor beta chain was found in a study of blood T cell repertoires in COVID-19. Study in general: From the United States, Italy and Spain came samples of acute and convalescent COVID-19. From T cells, B-cell-depleted T cells, or PBMCs came the material, which was cDNA or gDNA.

There are 15 residues in the CDR3. J was trimmed by 5 bases and V by 3 bases; bases with no gene match: 4. Germline V gene sequence: CDR1 SGDLS, CDR2 YYNGEE. Only in-frame clones appear in the TCRdb table, and some are missing; sequencing was by immunoSEQ multiplex PCR. The profile covers 95,000 to 110,000 clones, with nearly 90% appearing a single time and 3.1% taken by the ten largest. The sample was peripheral blood. The sequence came from a man in his forties or fifties in a cohort sampled during active COVID-19. The chain recombines TRBV9 with TRBJ1-6, with TRBD1 matching 8 bases. The CDR3 loop is CASSGTGLNNSPLHF. The CDR3 region has the DNA TGTGCCAGCAGCGGGACAGGGCTGAATAATTCACCCCTCCACTTT.